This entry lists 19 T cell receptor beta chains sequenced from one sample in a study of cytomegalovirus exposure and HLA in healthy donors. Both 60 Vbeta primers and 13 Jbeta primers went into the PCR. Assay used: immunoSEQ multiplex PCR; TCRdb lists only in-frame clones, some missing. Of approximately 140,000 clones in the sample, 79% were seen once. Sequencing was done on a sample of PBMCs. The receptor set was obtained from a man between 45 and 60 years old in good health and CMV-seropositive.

The CDR3 DNA follows: TGTGCCAGCTCAGATGGACAGGTCGTTTTTAGCAATCAGCCCCAGCATTTT. Amino acids: CASSDGQVVFSNQPQHF. The chain has TRBV18 and TRBJ1-5, with 7 bases fitting TRBD1. The V segment lost 5 bases and the J segment 0 bases; nucleotides outside the gene matches: 10. The CDR3 covers 17 residues. The germline V gene has CDR1 KGHSH and CDR2 LQKENI.

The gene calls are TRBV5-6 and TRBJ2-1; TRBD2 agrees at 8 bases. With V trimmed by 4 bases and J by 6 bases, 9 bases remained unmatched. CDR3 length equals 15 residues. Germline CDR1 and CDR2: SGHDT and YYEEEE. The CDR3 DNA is TGTGCCAGCAGCCCGGGACTAGTCAGTCGCAATGAGCAGTTCTTC. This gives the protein CASSPGLVSRNEQFF.

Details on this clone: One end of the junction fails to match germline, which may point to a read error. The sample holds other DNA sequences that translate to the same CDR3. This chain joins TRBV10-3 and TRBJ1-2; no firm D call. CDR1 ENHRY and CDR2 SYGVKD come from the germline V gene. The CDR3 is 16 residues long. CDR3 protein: CAIRTRGREMDYGYTF. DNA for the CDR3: TGTGCCATCAGGACCCGGGGTAGGGAAATGGACTACGGCTACACCTTC.

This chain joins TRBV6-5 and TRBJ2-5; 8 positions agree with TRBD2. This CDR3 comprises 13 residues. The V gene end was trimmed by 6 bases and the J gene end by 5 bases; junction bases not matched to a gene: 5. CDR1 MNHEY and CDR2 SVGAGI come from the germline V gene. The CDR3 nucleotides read TGTGCCAGCAGCCCCCGGGGGGGGGAGACCCAGTACTTC. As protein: CASSPRGGETQYF.

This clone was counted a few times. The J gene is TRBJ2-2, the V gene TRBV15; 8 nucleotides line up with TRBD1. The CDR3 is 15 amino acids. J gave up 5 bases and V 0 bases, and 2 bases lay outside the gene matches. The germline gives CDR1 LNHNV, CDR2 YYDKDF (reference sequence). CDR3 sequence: CATSREGTGTGELFF. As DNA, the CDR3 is TGTGCCACCAGCAGAGAAGGGACAGGAACCGGGGAGCTGTTTTTT.

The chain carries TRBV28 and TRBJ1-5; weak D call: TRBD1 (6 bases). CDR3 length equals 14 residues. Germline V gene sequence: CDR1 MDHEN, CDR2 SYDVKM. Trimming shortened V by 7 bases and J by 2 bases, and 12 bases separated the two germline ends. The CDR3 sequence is CASNVQGGNQPQHF. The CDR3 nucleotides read TGTGCCAGCAATGTACAGGGAGGCAATCAGCCCCAGCATTTT.

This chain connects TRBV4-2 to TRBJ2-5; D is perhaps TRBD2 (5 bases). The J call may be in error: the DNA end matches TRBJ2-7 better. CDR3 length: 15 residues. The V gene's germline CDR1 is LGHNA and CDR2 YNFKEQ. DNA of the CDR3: TGTGCCAGCAGCCAAGGAGCGGAGCTTGACTACGAGCAGTACTTC. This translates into CASSQGAELDYEQYF.

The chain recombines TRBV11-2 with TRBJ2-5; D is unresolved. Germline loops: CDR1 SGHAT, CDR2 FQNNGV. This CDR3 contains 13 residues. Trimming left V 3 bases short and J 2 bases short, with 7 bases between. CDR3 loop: CASSFGYQETQYF. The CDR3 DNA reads TGTGCCAGCAGCTTCGGGTATCAAGAGACCCAGTACTTC.

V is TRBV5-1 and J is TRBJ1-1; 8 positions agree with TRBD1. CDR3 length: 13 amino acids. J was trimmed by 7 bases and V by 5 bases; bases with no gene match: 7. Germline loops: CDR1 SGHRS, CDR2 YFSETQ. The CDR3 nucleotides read TGCGCCAGCAGGCAGGGGGCGCGGGGTGAAGCTTTCTTT. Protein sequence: CASRQGARGEAFF.

The chain's CDR3 is CATSVHTGTGAEKLFF. As DNA, the CDR3 is TGTGCCACCAGCGTACATACCGGGACAGGGGCTGAAAAACTGTTTTTT. V and J are TRBV15 and TRBJ1-4; 10 bases fit TRBD1. Germline V lookup: CDR1 LNHNV, CDR2 YYDKDF (reference sequence). The CDR3 length is 16 residues. Losses at the gene ends were 5 bases for V and 7 bases for J; bases not matched to a gene: 10.

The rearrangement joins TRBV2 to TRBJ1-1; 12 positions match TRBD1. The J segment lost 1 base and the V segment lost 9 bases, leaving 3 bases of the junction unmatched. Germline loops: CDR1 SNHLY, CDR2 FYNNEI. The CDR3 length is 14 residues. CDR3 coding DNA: TGTGCCAGGGGACAGGGGGCTGGGAACACTGAAGCTTTCTTT. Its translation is CARGQGAGNTEAFF. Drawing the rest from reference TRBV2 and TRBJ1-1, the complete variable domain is EPEVTQTPSHQVTQMGQEVILRCVPISNHLYFYWYRQILGQKVEFLVSFYNNEISEKSEIFDDQFSVERPDGSNFTLKIRSTKLEDSAMYFCARGQGAGNTEAFFGQGTRLTVV.

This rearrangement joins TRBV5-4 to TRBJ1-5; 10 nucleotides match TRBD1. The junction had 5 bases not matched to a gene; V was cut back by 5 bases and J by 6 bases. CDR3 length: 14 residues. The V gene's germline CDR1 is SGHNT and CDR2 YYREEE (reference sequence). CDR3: CASSRDRGGQPQHF. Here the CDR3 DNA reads TGTGCCAGCAGTAGGGACAGGGGCGGTCAGCCCCAGCATTTT.

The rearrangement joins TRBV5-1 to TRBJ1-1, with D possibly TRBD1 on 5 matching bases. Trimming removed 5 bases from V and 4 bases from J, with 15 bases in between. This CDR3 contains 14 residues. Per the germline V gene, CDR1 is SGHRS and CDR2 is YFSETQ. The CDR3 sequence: CASSPQGGPTEAFF. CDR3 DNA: TGCGCCAGCAGTCCTCAGGGAGGACCCACTGAAGCTTTCTTT.

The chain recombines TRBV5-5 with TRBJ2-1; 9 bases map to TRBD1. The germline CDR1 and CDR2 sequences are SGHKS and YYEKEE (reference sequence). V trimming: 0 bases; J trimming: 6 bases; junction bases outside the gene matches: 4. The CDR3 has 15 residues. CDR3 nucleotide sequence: TGTGCCAGCAGCTTGGCGGGACAGGGCATCAATGAGCAGTTCTTC. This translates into CASSLAGQGINEQFF.

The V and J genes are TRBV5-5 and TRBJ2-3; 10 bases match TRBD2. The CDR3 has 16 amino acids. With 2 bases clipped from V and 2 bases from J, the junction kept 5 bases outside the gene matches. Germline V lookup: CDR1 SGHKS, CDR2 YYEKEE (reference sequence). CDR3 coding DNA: TGTGCCAGCAGCTTAGCGGGAGGGCCATTCACAGATACGCAGTATTTT. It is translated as CASSLAGGPFTDTQYF. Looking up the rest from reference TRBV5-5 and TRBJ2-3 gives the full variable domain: DAGVTQSPTHLIKTRGQQVTLRCSPISGHKSVSWYQQVLGQGPQFIFQYYEKEERGRGNFPDRFSARQFPNYSSELNVNALLLGDSALYLCASSLAGGPFTDTQYFGPGTRLTVL.

CDR3 nucleotide sequence: TGTGCCAGCAGTTTCCTGGCAGACACAGATACGCAGTATTTT. Translation: CASSFLADTDTQYF. The chain combines TRBV28 with TRBJ2-3; D is unresolved. The V end lost 3 bases, the J end lost 2 bases, and 9 bases lay between the germline ends. Looked up from germline, CDR1 is MDHEN and CDR2 is SYDVKM. The CDR3 length is 14 residues.

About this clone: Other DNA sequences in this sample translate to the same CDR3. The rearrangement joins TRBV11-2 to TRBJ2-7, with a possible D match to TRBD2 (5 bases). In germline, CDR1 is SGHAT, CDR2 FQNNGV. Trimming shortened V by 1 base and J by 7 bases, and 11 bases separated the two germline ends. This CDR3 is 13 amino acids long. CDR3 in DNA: TGTGCCAGCAGCTTAGGTCTAGCTCTTGAGCAGTACTTC. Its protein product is CASSLGLALEQYF.

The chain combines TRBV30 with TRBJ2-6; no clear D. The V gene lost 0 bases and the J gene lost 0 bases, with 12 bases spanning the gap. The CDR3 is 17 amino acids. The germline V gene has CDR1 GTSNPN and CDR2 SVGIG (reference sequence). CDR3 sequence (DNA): TGTGCCTGGAGTGTGAACTCAATTAGCTCTGGGGCCAACGTCCTGACTTTC. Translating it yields CAWSVNSISSGANVLTF.

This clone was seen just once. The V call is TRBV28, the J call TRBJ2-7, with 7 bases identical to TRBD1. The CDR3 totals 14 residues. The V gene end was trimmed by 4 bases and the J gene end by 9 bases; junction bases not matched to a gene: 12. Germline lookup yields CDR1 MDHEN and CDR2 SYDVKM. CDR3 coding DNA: TGTGCCAGCAGTTCCGTCGACAGGGTTCGGGGGCAGTACTTC. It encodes CASSSVDRVRGQYF. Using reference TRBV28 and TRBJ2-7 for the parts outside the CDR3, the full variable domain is DVKVTQSSRYLVKRTGEKVFLECVQDMDHENMFWYRQDPGLGLRLIYFSYDVKMKEKGDIPEGYSVSREKKERFSLILESASTNQTSMYLCASSSVDRVRGQYFGPGTRLTVT.